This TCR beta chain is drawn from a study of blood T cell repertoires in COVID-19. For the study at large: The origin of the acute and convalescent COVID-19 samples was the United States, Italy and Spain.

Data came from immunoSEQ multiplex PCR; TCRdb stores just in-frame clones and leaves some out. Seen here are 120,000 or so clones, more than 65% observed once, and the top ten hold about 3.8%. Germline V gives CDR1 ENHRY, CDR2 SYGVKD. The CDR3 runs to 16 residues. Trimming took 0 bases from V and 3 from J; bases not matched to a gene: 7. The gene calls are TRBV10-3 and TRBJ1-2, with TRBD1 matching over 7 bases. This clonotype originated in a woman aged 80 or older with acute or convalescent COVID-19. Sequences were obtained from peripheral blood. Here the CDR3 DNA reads TGTGCCATCAGTGAGTCGAAAGGGGGCAGGGACTATGGCTACACCTTC. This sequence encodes CAISESKGGRDYGYTF.